This is a list of T cell receptor beta chains from one sample in a study of T cell changes during pregnancy in multiple sclerosis. Sequenced by immunoSEQ multiplex PCR; TCRdb stores in-frame clones only, minus some. The sample lists over 35,000 clones; approximately 90% were seen once. This specimen consisted of CD4+ T cells from peripheral blood mononuclear cells, obtained in the third trimester of pregnancy. The receptors shown here come from a female donor in good health, enrolled as a control in a pregnancy study. Each CDR3 is given with its conserved first and last residue. Each record gives: V gene, J gene, D gene, clone size, CDR3 DNA, CDR3 protein. The D gene is left open where the match is weak. For some rows the clone size is stated as once, few or many, or as a class when expanded; others skip it.

TRBV6-5	TRBJ1-6	-	-	TGTGCCAGCAGGTACATCAGCTCCTATAATTCACCCCTCCACTTT	CASRYISSYNSPLHF
TRBV30	TRBJ2-7	-	once	TGTGCCTGGAGTGTATCCGCGGGGGAGCAGTACTTC	CAWSVSAGEQYF
TRBV28	TRBJ1-5	TRBD1	-	TGTGCCAGCGGCTTGGGACAGAACAATCAGCCCCAGCATTTT	CASGLGQNNQPQHF
TRBV28	TRBJ2-1	-	-	TGTGCCAGCAGTTCGCGGGGAGAGCGGTACAATGAGCAGTTCTTC	CASSSRGERYNEQFF
TRBV28	TRBJ2-7	-	-	TGTGCCAGCAGTTTTGGGGGGGCTAGGTACGAGCAGTACTTC	CASSFGGARYEQYF
TRBV27	TRBJ2-3	TRBD2	-	TGTGCCAGCAGTGCTAGCGGGAGCCTGAGCACAGATACGCAGTATTTT	CASSASGSLSTDTQYF
TRBV4-1	TRBJ2-5	-	-	TGCGCCAGCGGGGGGGCGGGGGAGACCCAGTACTTC	CASGGAGETQYF
TRBV2	TRBJ1-4	TRBD1	few	TGTGCCAGCAGTGACAGGGGGCAAGTAGCTAATGAAAAACTGTTTTTT	CASSDRGQVANEKLFF
TRBV11-3	TRBJ2-3	TRBD2	-	TGTGCCAGCACCACCCCCCTAGCGGGAGTTCCCACAGATACGCAGTATTTT	CASTTPLAGVPTDTQYF
TRBV27	TRBJ1-4	TRBD1	few	TGTGCCAGCAGTAGGGACAGGGAACACGAAAAACTGTTTTTT	CASSRDREHEKLFF
TRBV19	TRBJ2-3	-	-	TGTGCCAGTAGTATGAGGGCCAATACGCAGTATTTT	CASSMRANTQYF
TRBV11-2	TRBJ2-3	TRBD1	once	TGTGCCAGCAGCTTATGGACAGGGGTGGATACGCAGTATTTT	CASSLWTGVDTQYF
TRBV28	TRBJ1-5	-	-	TGTGCCAGCACCTCTTCGGGGATAGCCAGGCAGCCCCAGCATTTT	CASTSSGIARQPQHF
TRBV6-5	TRBJ2-7	TRBD2	-	TGTGCCAGCAGTTACTCGGGGACTAGCGGTACCTACGAGCAGTACTTC	CASSYSGTSGTYEQYF
TRBV18	TRBJ2-3	-	-	TGTGCCTCGGCCCGGGGGTTAAAGGACCTAGATACGCAGTATTTT	CASARGLKDLDTQYF
TRBV5-5	TRBJ1-1	TRBD1	-	TGTGCCAGCAGCTCAGCAGGGGGCACTGAAGCTTTCTTT	CASSSAGGTEAFF
TRBV18	TRBJ1-3	-	-	TGTGCCAGCTCACCACCGAGACAGGGAAACACCATATATTTT	CASSPPRQGNTIYF
TRBV7-2	TRBJ2-1	-	-	TGTGCCAGCAGCCCCTCCCGGGGCTCCTACAATGAGCAGTTCTTC	CASSPSRGSYNEQFF
TRBV7-8	TRBJ2-5	-	-	TGTGCCAGCAGTTCAAAGACTAGGATGGAGACCCAGTACTTC	CASSSKTRMETQYF
TRBV15	TRBJ2-2	-	-	TGTGCCACCAGCAGAGGTGACAGCACCGGGGAGCTGTTTTTT	CATSRGDSTGELFF
TRBV5-4	TRBJ1-1	TRBD1	-	TGTGCCAGCAGCAGACAGGGAGGTCCTGAAGCTTTCTTT	CASSRQGGPEAFF
TRBV9	TRBJ2-7	TRBD1	-	TGTGCCAGCAGCCCCAGACAGGGGTTATACGAGCAGTACTTC	CASSPRQGLYEQYF